This T cell receptor beta chain was identified in a study of blood T cell repertoires in COVID-19. Study-wide context: Acute and convalescent COVID-19 samples came from the United States, Italy and Spain. Sources were T cells, B-cell-depleted T cells, or PBMCs; the material itself was cDNA or gDNA.

Profiling relied on immunoSEQ multiplex PCR, and the TCRdb table lists in-frame clones only, not all of them. The table shows about 170,000 clones, with over 80% occurring only once. Before being deemed recovered, Cohort 3 donors had two negative PCRs, clearance, or symptom resolution. The trim removed 3 bases at V and 9 bases at J, leaving 4 bases unmatched. The CDR3 has 13 amino acids. This sequence joins TRBV23-1 and TRBJ2-1, with 8 bases identical to TRBD1. TRBV23-1 is noted as an ORF with a role that remains uncertain. The sequence derives from a woman between 50 and 59 years old who had recovered from COVID-19. The sequencing input was PBMCs or T cells enriched from blood (not recorded which). CDR3 protein: CASSQGTGSEQFF. The CDR3 DNA follows: TGCGCCAGCAGTCAGGGGACAGGTAGTGAGCAGTTCTTC.